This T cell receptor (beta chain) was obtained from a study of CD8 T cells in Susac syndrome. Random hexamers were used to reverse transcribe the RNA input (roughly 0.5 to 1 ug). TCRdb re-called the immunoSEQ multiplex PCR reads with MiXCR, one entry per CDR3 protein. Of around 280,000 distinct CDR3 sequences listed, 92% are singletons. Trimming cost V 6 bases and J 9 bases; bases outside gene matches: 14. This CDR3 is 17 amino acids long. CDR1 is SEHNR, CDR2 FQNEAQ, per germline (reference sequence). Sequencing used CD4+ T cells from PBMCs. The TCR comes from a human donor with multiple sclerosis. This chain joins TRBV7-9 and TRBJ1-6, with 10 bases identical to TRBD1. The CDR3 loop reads CASRRAGTGERGSPLHF. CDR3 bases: TGTGCCAGCAGACGAGCCGGGACAGGGGAGAGGGGTTCACCCCTCCACTTT.